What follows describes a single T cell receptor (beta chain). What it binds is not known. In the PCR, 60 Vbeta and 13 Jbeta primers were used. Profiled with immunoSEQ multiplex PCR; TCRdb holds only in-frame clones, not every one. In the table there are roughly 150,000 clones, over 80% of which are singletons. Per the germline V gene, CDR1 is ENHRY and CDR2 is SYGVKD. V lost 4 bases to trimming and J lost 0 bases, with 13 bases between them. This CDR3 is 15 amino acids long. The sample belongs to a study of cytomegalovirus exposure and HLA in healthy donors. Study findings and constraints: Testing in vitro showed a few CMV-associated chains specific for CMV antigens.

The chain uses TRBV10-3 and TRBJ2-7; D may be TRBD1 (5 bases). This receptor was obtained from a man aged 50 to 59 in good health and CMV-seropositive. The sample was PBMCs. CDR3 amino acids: CAISGAKDISYEQYF. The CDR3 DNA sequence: TGTGCCATCAGTGGAGCAAAGGACATCTCCTACGAGCAGTACTTC.